The present entry profiles one T cell receptor (beta chain) with its context. Its antigen remains unknown. A sample of blood taken at first hyperthyroidism diagnosis preceded any ophthalmopathy symptoms. Source material for PBMCs was roughly 10 ml fresh peripheral blood. Germline lookup yields CDR1 SNHLY and CDR2 FYNNEI. This CDR3 comprises 16 residues. V lost 4 bases and J 2 bases, leaving 15 bases between the germline ends. This entry is derived from a study of T cells in Graves' hyperthyroidism and ophthalmopathy. Amplification yielded TCR beta CDR3 regions, with RNA transcripts as the source. With the HTBI primer set, the TCR CDR3 went through a first round of RT-PCR. A single record per CDR3 protein comes from TCRdb applying MiXCR to the multiplex PCR reads. In the table there are some 350,000 distinct CDR3 sequences, roughly 14% of which are singletons. The study's findings and limits: Appearing also in blood were most of the thyroid clonotypes expanded above 0.001.

The sequence derives from a woman younger than 30 with Graves' hyperthyroidism that later progressed to Graves' ophthalmopathy. Sequenced: blood. The chain couples TRBV2 to TRBJ2-1; tentative D call: TRBD1 (5 bases). Here the CDR3 reads CASSGGVGRAYNEQFF. CDR3 nucleotide sequence: TGTGCCAGCAGTGGTGGGGTTGGCAGGGCCTACAATGAGCAGTTCTTC.